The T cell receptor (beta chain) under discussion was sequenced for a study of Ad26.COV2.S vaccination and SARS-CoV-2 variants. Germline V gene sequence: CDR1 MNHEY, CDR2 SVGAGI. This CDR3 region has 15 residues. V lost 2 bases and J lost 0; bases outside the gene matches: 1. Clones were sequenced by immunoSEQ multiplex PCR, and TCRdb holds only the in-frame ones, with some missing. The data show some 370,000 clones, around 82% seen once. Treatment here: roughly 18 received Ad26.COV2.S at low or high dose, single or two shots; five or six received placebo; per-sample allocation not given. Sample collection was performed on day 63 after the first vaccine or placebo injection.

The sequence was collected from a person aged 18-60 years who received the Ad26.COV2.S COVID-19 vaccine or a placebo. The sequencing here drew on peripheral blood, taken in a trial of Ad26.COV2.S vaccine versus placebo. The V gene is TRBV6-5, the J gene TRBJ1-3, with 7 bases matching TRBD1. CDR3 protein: CASSYEGASGNTIYF. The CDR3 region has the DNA TGTGCCAGCAGTTACGAGGGGGCCTCTGGAAACACCATATATTTT.